Sequencing of this T cell receptor (beta chain) was carried out in a study of control samples from healthy donors and cancer patients. The table came from immunoSEQ multiplex PCR; TCRdb's copy has only in-frame clones and leaves some out. The profile covers 150,000 to 200,000 clones, with about 91% appearing a single time and roughly 2.1% taken by the ten largest. Germline CDR1 reads KGHSH; CDR2 reads LQKENI. The CDR3 covers 15 residues. Trimming removed 3 bases from V and 0 bases from J; junction bases left unmatched: 4. The sequencing input was blood. This clonotype was obtained from a woman between 35 and 50 years old in good health. The rearrangement links TRBV18 to TRBJ1-2; 7 bases agree with TRBD1. CDR3 protein: CASSPTGTANYGYTF. CDR3 nucleotide sequence: TGTGCCAGCTCACCTACCGGGACAGCTAACTATGGCTACACCTTC.